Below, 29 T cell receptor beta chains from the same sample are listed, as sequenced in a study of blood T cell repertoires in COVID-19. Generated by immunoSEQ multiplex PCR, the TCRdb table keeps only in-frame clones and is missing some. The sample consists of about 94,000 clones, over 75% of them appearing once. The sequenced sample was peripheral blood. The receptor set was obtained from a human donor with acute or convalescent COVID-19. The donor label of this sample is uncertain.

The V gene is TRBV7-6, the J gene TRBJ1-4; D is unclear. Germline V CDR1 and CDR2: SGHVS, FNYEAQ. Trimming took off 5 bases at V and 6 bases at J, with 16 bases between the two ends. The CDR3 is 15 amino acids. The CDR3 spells CASSDPGGRDEKLFF. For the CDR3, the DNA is TGTGCCAGCAGCGACCCGGGAGGGAGGGATGAAAAACTGTTTTTT.

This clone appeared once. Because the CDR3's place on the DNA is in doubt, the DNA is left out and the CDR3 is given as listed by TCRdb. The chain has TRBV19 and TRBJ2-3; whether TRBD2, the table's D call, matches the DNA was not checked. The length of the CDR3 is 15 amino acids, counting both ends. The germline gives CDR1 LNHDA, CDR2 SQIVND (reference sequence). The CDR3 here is CASTSGGADTDTQYF.

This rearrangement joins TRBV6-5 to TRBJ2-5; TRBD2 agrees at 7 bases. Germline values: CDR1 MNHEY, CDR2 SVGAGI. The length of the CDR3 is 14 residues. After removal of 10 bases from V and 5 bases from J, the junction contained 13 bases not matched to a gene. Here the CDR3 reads CATIERGRGETQYF. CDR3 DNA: TGTGCCACTATTGAGCGGGGCCGTGGGGAGACCCAGTACTTC.

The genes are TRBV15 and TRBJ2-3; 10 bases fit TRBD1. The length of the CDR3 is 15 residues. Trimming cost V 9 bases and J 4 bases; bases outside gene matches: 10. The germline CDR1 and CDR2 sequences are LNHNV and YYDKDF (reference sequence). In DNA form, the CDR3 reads TGTGCCACACGGACAGGGGGTAGGGTTGCAGATACGCAGTATTTT. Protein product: CATRTGGRVADTQYF.

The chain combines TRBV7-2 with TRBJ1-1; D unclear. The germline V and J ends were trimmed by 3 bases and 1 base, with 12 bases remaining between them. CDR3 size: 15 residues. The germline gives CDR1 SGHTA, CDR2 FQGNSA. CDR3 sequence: CASSFLGQANTEAFF. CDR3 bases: TGTGCCAGCAGCTTCCTTGGCCAGGCGAACACTGAAGCTTTCTTT.

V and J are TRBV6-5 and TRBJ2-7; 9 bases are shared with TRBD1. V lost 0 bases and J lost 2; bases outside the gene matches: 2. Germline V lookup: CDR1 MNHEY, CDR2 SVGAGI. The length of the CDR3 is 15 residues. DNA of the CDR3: TGTGCCAGCAGTTACTCTAGACAGGGGGCCTACGAGCAGTACTTC. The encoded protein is CASSYSRQGAYEQYF.

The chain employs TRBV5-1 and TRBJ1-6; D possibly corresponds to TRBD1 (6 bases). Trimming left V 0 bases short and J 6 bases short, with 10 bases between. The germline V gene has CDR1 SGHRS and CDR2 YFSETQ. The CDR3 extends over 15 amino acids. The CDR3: CASSLVPGVNSPLHF. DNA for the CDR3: TGCGCCAGCAGCTTGGTTCCAGGGGTTAATTCACCCCTCCACTTT.

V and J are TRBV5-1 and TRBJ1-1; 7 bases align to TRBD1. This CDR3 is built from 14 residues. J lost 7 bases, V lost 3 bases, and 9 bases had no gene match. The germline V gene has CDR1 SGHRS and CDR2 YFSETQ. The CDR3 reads CASSSKTGTVEAFF. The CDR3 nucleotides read TGCGCCAGCAGCTCTAAAACAGGGACAGTTGAAGCTTTCTTT.

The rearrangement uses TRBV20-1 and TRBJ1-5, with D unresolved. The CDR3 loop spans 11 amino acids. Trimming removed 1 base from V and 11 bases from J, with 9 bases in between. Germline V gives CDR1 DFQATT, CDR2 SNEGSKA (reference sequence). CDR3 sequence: CSARVAGTQHF. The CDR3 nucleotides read TGCAGTGCTAGAGTGGCGGGGACCCAGCATTTT.

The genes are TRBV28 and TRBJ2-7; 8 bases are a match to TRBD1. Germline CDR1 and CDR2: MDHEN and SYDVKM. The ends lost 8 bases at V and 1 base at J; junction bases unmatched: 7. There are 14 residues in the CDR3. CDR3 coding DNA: TGTGCCAGCCTCGGGACAGGCACTTCCTACGAGCAGTACTTC. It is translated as CASLGTGTSYEQYF.

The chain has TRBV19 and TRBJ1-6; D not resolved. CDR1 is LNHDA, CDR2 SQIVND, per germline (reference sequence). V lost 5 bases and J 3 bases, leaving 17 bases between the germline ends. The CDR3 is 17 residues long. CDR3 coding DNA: TGTGCCAGTAGTTCGAGAGGGCAAAGAGACTATAATTCACCCCTCCACTTT. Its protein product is CASSSRGQRDYNSPLHF.

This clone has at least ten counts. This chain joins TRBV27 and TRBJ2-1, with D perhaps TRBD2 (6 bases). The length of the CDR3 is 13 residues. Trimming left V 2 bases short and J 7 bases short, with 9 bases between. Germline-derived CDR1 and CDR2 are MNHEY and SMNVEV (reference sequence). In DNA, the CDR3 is TGTGCCAGCAGTTTAATGGAGGGAAATGAGCAGTTCTTC. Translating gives CASSLMEGNEQFF.

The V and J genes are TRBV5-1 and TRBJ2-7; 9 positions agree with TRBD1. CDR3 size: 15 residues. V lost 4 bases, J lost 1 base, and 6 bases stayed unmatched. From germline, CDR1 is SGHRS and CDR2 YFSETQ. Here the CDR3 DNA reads TGCGCCAGCAGCGCTGGGACAGGGAGGTCCTACGAGCAGTACTTC. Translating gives CASSAGTGRSYEQYF.

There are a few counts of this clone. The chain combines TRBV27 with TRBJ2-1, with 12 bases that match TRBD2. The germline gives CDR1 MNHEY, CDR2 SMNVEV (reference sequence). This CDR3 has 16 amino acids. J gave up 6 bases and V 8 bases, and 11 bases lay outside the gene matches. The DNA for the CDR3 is TGTGCCAGCCGCTCGGCCCTAGCGGGGGGGCGCAATGAGCAGTTCTTC. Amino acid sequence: CASRSALAGGRNEQFF.

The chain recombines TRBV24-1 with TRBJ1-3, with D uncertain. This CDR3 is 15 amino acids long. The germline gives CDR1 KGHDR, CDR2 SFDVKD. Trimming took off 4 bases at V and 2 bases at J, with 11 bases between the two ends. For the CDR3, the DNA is TGTGCCACCAGTGACCCCGCCGGTACTGGAAACACCATATATTTT. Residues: CATSDPAGTGNTIYF.

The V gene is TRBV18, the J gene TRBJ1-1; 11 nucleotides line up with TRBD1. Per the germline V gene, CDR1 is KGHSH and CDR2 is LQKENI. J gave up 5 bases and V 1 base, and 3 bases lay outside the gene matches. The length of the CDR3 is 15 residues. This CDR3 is CASSPQGQGETEAFF. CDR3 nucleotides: TGTGCCAGCTCACCACAGGGACAGGGGGAAACTGAAGCTTTCTTT.

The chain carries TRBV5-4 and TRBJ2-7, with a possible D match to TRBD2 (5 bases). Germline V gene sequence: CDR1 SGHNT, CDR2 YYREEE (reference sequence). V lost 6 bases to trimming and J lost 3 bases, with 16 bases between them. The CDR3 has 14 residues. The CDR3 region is CASNNEGTNYEQYF. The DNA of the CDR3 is TGTGCCAGCAACAACGAGGGAACAAACTACGAGCAGTACTTC.

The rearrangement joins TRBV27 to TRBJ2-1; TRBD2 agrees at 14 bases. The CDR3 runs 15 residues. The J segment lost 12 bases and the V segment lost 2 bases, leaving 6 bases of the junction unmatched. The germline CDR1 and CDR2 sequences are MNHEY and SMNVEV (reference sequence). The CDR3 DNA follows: TGTGCCAGCAGTTTAAGACTAGCGGGGGGGTTGGGGCAGTTCTTC. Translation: CASSLRLAGGLGQFF.

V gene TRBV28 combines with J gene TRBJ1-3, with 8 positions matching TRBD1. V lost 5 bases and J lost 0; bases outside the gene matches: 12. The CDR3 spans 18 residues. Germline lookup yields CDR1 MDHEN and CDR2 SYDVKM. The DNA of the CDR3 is TGTGCCAGCAGTCCCGGGGACAGGAGGGGAATCTCTGGAAACACCATATATTTT. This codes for CASSPGDRRGISGNTIYF.

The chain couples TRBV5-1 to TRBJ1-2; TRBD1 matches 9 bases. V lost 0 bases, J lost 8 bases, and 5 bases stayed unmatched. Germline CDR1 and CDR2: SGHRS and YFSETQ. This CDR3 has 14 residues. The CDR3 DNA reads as TGCGCCAGCAGCTTGGATGTAGGACAGGGGGGCTACACCTTC. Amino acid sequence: CASSLDVGQGGYTF. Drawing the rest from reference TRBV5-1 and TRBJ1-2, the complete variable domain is KAGVTQTPRYLIKTRGQQVTLSCSPISGHRSVSWYQQTPGQGLQFLFEYFSETQRNKGNFPGRFSGRQFSNSRSEMNVSTLELGDSALYLCASSLDVGQGGYTFGSGTRLTVV.

For the CDR3, the DNA is TGTGCCAGCAGTGATTCAGGGGCGGCCATGAACACTGAAGCTTTCTTT. Protein: CASSDSGAAMNTEAFF. The V and J genes are TRBV6-1 and TRBJ1-1; tentative D call: TRBD1 (6 bases). CDR3 length equals 16 residues. V lost 3 bases and J lost 0, with 14 bases in between. Looked up from germline, CDR1 is MNHNS and CDR2 is SASEGT.

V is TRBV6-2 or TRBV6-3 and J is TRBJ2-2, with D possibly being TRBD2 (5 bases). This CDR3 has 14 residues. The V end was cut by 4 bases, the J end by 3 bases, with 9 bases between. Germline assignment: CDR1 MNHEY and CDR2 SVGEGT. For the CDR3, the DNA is TGTGCCAGCAGTTCGGGGTCCTACACCGGGGAGCTGTTTTTT. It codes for CASSSGSYTGELFF.

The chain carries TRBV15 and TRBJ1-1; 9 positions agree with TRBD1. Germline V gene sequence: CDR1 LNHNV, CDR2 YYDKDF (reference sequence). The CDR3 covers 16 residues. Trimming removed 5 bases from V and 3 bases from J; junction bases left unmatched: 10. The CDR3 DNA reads TGTGCCACCAGCCAAAAAAACAGGGGGCCGGACACTGAAGCTTTCTTT. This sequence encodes CATSQKNRGPDTEAFF.

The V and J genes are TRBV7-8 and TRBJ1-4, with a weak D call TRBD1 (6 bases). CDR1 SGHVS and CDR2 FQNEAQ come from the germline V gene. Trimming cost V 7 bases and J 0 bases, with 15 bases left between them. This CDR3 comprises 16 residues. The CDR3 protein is CASKGGAPATNEKLFF. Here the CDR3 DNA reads TGTGCCAGCAAGGGGGGGGCACCCGCAACTAATGAAAAACTGTTTTTT.

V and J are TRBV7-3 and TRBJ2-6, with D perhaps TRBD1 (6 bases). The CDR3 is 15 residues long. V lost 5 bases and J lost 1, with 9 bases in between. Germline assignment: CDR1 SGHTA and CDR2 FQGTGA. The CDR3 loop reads CASSRDRSGANVLTF. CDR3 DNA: TGTGCCAGCAGCCGCGACAGGTCTGGGGCCAACGTCCTGACTTTC.

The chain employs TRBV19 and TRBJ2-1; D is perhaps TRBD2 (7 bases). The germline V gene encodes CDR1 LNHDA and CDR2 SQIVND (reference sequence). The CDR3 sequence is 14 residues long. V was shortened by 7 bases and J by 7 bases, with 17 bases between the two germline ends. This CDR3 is CASTPGAAGNEQFF. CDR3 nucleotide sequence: TGTGCCAGTACCCCGGGGGCAGCGGGAAATGAGCAGTTCTTC.

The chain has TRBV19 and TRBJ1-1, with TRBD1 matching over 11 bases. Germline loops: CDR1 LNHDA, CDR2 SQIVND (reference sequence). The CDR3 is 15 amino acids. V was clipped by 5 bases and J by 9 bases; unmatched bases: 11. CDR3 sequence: CASSYSGTGGFQAFF. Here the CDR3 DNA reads TGTGCCAGTAGTTACTCGGGGACAGGGGGTTTTCAAGCTTTCTTT.

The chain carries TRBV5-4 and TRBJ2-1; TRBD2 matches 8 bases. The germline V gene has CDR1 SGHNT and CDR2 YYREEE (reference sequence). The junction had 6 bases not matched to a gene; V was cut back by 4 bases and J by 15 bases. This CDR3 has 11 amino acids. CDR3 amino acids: CASSTGLVRFF. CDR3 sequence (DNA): TGTGCCAGCAGCACGGGACTAGTCCGGTTCTTC.

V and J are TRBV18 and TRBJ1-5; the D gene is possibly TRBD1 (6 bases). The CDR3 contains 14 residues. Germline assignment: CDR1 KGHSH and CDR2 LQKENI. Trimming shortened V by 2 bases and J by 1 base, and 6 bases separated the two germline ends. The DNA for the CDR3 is TGTGCCAGCTCACCAGGACAGAGCAATCAGCCCCAGCATTTT. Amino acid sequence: CASSPGQSNQPQHF.